These T cell receptor beta chains were read from a single sample in a study of blood T cell repertoires in COVID-19. TCRdb keeps only in-frame clones here, not all; method: immunoSEQ multiplex PCR. The sample yields 100,000 to 150,000 clones, 80% to 90% seen once. Specimen: peripheral blood. The receptors derive from a man aged 55 to 69 with COVID-19, enrolled during active disease. Each CDR3 is given with its conserved first and last residue. Each record gives: CDR3 DNA, CDR3 protein, clone size, D gene, V gene, J gene. A D gene is named only where the DNA matches it firmly. Size is omitted from some rows. Given values are once, few, many or a class for expanded clones.

DNA: TGCGCCAGCAGCGGGGGACAGCACTATAATTCACCCCTCCACTTT
CDR3: CASSGGQHYNSPLHF
size: NA
D: TRBD1
V: TRBV5-1
J: TRBJ1-6

DNA: TGCGCCAGCAGCCTCAGTGGAGGGGCAACTGAAGCTTTCTTT
CDR3: CASSLSGGATEAFF
size: NA
D: NA
V: TRBV5-1
J: TRBJ1-1

DNA: TGCGCCAGCAGCTTGGGAGTCGGCATTACCGCGGGTGGCTACACCTTC
CDR3: CASSLGVGITAGGYTF
size: NA
D: NA
V: TRBV5-1
J: TRBJ1-2

DNA: TGTGCCAGCAGCTCCGAGGGACAGATAAACTATGGCTACACCTTC
CDR3: CASSSEGQINYGYTF
size: NA
D: TRBD1
V: TRBV5-8
J: TRBJ1-2

DNA: TGTGCCAGTAGGCGCTCAGCCGGGGACTACGAGCAGTACTTC
CDR3: CASRRSAGDYEQYF
size: NA
D: NA
V: TRBV19
J: TRBJ2-7

DNA: TGTGCCATCAGTGAGTCGCGGGGGGGCCTGAAAGGCAATGAGCAGTTCTTC
CDR3: CAISESRGGLKGNEQFF
size: NA
D: TRBD2
V: TRBV10-3
J: TRBJ2-1

DNA: TGTGCCACCAAAATAGACTCCCGTGGAACCGGGGAGCTGTTTTTT
CDR3: CATKIDSRGTGELFF
size: NA
D: NA
V: TRBV2
J: TRBJ2-2

DNA: TGTGCCAGCAGCTCTGGCGACAGGGGGCTAGGGGATACGCAGTATTTT
CDR3: CASSSGDRGLGDTQYF
size: NA
D: TRBD1
V: TRBV7-3
J: TRBJ2-3

DNA: TGTGCCAGCAGCTTAACGGGCAGACAAGAGACCCAGTACTTC
CDR3: CASSLTGRQETQYF
size: NA
D: NA
V: TRBV7-3
J: TRBJ2-5

DNA: TGTGCCAGTAGTAATCGACAGGAACGCTCCGGCTACACCTTC
CDR3: CASSNRQERSGYTF
size: NA
D: NA
V: TRBV19
J: TRBJ1-2

DNA: TGTGCCACCAGCCCCTCCGGGAACACCATATATTTT
CDR3: CATSPSGNTIYF
size: NA
D: NA
V: TRBV15
J: TRBJ1-3

DNA: TGTGCCAGCAGCGTAGCGACAGGGGGGACCTACAATGAGCAGTTCTTC
CDR3: CASSVATGGTYNEQFF
size: NA
D: TRBD1
V: TRBV5-4
J: TRBJ2-1

DNA: TGTGCCAGCAGCGTCAAGACAGGGGGCGCCCCGAATGAGCAGTTCTTC
CDR3: CASSVKTGGAPNEQFF
size: NA
D: TRBD1
V: TRBV9
J: TRBJ2-1

DNA: TGTGCCAGCAGCTTGGCGGGGACAGGGGGGACACCCCTCCACTTT
CDR3: CASSLAGTGGTPLHF
size: NA
D: TRBD1
V: TRBV5-4
J: TRBJ1-6

DNA: TGTGCCAGCAAAGACACAGGGTTCTACGAGCAGTACTTC
CDR3: CASKDTGFYEQYF
size: NA
D: NA
V: TRBV12-3/TRBV12-4
J: TRBJ2-7

DNA: TGTGCCAGCAGTTACGGACTAGCGGGGTTTCTGGACTTC
CDR3: CASSYGLAGFLDF
size: NA
D: TRBD2
V: TRBV6-6
J: TRBJ2-5

DNA: TGTGCCAGCAGGGCCGGGACAGGAGCCATCCACTTT
CDR3: CASRAGTGAIHF
size: NA
D: TRBD1
V: TRBV6-5
J: TRBJ1-6

DNA: TGTGCCAGTAGTATAGTACCCGCGGGGGAGACCCAGTACTTC
CDR3: CASSIVPAGETQYF
size: NA
D: NA
V: TRBV19
J: TRBJ2-5

DNA: TGTGCCAGTAAAGCGGGACCTAACTATGGCTACACCTTC
CDR3: CASKAGPNYGYTF
size: NA
D: NA
V: TRBV19
J: TRBJ1-2

DNA: TGTGCCAGTAGTGACAGGATTAGCTATGGCTACACCTTC
CDR3: CASSDRISYGYTF
size: once
D: NA
V: TRBV19
J: TRBJ1-2

DNA: TGTGCCAGCAGCTTCGGGGGGGGTTACAATGAGCAGTTCTTC
CDR3: CASSFGGGYNEQFF
size: NA
D: TRBD2
V: TRBV11-3
J: TRBJ2-1

DNA: TGTGCCAGCAGTGAACTGGAGGCAGGATCCTACGAGCAGTACTTC
CDR3: CASSELEAGSYEQYF
size: NA
D: NA
V: TRBV6-1
J: TRBJ2-7

DNA: TGTGCCAGCAGCTTAGCTCCTTTTCTCTCCTACGAGCAGTACTTC
CDR3: CASSLAPFLSYEQYF
size: NA
D: NA
V: TRBV7-2
J: TRBJ2-7

DNA: TGTGCCAGCAGCTCCCCTCCGGACTATGGCTACACCTTC
CDR3: CASSSPPDYGYTF
size: once
D: NA
V: TRBV9
J: TRBJ1-2

DNA: TGTGCCAGCAGCCCACAAATAGGGCAGGCGGAGGGAAATGAAAAACTGTTTTTT
CDR3: CASSPQIGQAEGNEKLFF
size: NA
D: NA
V: TRBV21-1
J: TRBJ1-4

DNA: TGTGCCAGCAGCTTAGCGCTTCGGGTTATTGATCAGCCCCAGCATTTT
CDR3: CASSLALRVIDQPQHF
size: once
D: NA
V: TRBV7-8
J: TRBJ1-5

DNA: TGTGCCTGGATCGGGGGGGGGACGGGCTCACCCCTCCACTTT
CDR3: CAWIGGGTGSPLHF
size: NA
D: NA
V: TRBV30
J: TRBJ1-6

DNA: TGTGCCCACCTCGACCGGAGAAAGACTGGAAACACCATATATTTT
CDR3: CAHLDRRKTGNTIYF
size: NA
D: NA
V: TRBV30
J: TRBJ1-3

DNA: TGTGCCAGCAGCCTCGGGACAGCCCGATTAGAGGCACCCCTCCACTTT
CDR3: CASSLGTARLEAPLHF
size: NA
D: TRBD1
V: TRBV7-9
J: TRBJ1-6

DNA: TGTGCCAGCAGCTACCGAACCGGGACAGGGTATGGAAACAATGAGCAGTTCTTC
CDR3: CASSYRTGTGYGNNEQFF
size: NA
D: TRBD1
V: TRBV5-8
J: TRBJ2-1

DNA: TGCGCCAGCAGCAAGACTAGCGGGGCTGCGAACACCGGGGAGCTGTTTTTT
CDR3: CASSKTSGAANTGELFF
size: NA
D: TRBD2
V: TRBV5-1
J: TRBJ2-2

DNA: TGTGCCAGCAGACTCAGGGTGAACTCCTACGAGCAGTACTTC
CDR3: CASRLRVNSYEQYF
size: NA
D: NA
V: TRBV7-2
J: TRBJ2-7